This is a list of T cell receptor beta chains from one sample in a study of post-analysis software for immune sequencing data. TCRdb fed the PCR reads into MiXCR, producing one record per CDR3 protein. Altogether 380,000 or so distinct CDR3 sequences are present, roughly 36% being singletons, with the ten largest covering under 15%. The sample was blood. These receptor sequences come from a girl between 5 and 17 years old with multiple sclerosis. CDR3s include the opening cysteine and the closing phenylalanine or tryptophan. D genes are given only for firm matches. The size field is filled for only some rows; it gives once, few, many or a size class.

V gene	J gene	D gene	clone size	CDR3 protein	CDR3 DNA
TRBV4-1	TRBJ1-2	-	-	CASSPLLDGNYGYTF	TGCGCCAGCAGCCCCCTTTTAGACGGGAACTATGGCTACACCTTC
TRBV5-1	TRBJ1-4	-	-	CASSRDGGEKLFF	TGCGCCAGCAGCAGGGACGGGGGGGAAAAACTGTTTTTT
TRBV5-6	TRBJ2-3	-	few	CASSSSSTDTQYF	TGTGCCAGCAGCTCCAGCTCCACAGATACGCAGTATTTT
TRBV7-9	TRBJ1-5	-	-	CASSRTGFEPQHF	TGTGCCAGCAGTCGAACAGGGTTCGAGCCCCAGCATTTT
TRBV18	TRBJ2-1	TRBD2	many	CASSPPSGGNNEQFF	TGTGCCAGCTCACCACCTAGCGGGGGGAACAATGAGCAGTTCTTC
TRBV11-2	TRBJ2-7	-	few	CASSLAGFWTNYEQYF	TGTGCCAGCAGCTTAGCTGGTTTTTGGACTAACTACGAGCAGTACTTC
TRBV6-1	TRBJ1-2	-	-	CASSKGDYGYTF	TGTGCCAGCAGTAAGGGGGACTATGGCTACACCTTC
TRBV5-1	TRBJ2-7	-	-	CASSLSGGAGRYEQYF	TGCGCCAGCAGCTTAAGTGGCGGGGCAGGGAGATACGAGCAGTACTTC
TRBV11-2	TRBJ1-1	-	few	CASSLNTEGAFF	TGTGCCAGCAGCTTAAACACTGAGGGGGCTTTCTTT
TRBV30	TRBJ2-5	TRBD2	-	CAWGRGGDETQYF	TGTGCCTGGGGGCGGGGGGGCGATGAGACCCAGTACTTC
TRBV20-1	TRBJ2-7	-	-	CSAEYAGNSYEQYF	TGCAGTGCCGAGTATGCCGGAAATTCTTACGAGCAGTACTTC
TRBV12-3/TRBV12-4	TRBJ2-4	-	-	CASSLEGGTKNIQYF	TGTGCCAGCAGTTTAGAAGGGGGAACCAAAAACATTCAGTACTTC
TRBV20-1	TRBJ2-4	-	few	CSAGKGVRAKNIQYF	TGCAGTGCTGGAAAGGGGGTTCGGGCCAAAAACATTCAGTACTTC
TRBV7-2	TRBJ1-5	TRBD1	-	CASSWDRDSNQPQHF	TGTGCCAGCAGTTGGGACAGGGATAGCAATCAGCCCCAGCATTTT
TRBV27	TRBJ2-1	-	-	CASSSPYNEQFF	TGTGCCAGCAGTTCTCCTTACAATGAGCAGTTCTTC